This TCR beta chain was identified in a study of tumor-infiltrating lymphocytes in primary liver carcinoma. Study context: Primary liver carcinoma, confirmed by histopathology, was surgically resected. Tumors measured about 4.2 to 11 cm and were stage T1-T3 N0M0.

This CDR3 has 15 amino acids. The V gene's germline CDR1 is SGHDT and CDR2 YYEEEE. J was trimmed by 11 bases and V by 3 bases; bases with no gene match: 16. The researchers produced TCR beta cDNA from approximately 460 ng total RNA with a constant-region primer. Modified slightly, ARM-PCR produced TCR beta libraries over three nested multiplex PCR rounds. For around 10 cycles apiece, the opening two PCR rounds ran with TRBV1-TRBV30 forward primers and a C-beta reverse primer. TCRdb recomputed calls from the multiplex PCR reads with MiXCR, one row per CDR3 protein. The sample has about 330,000 distinct CDR3 sequences, roughly 61% seen once. RNA was extracted from whole blood without cell sorting, alongside germline DNA.

Input material: peripheral blood. This TCR was recovered from a man aged 35 to 55 with primary liver carcinoma and hepatitis B virus infection. The chain combines TRBV5-6 with TRBJ1-2, with 7 bases fitting TRBD1. The CDR3 DNA reads TGTGCCAGCAGCTCCCAGCAGCACACCGGGACAGAATACACCTTC. Residues: CASSSQQHTGTEYTF.